This TCR beta chain came from a study of T cell responses to AZD1222 COVID-19 vaccine. General observations from the study: When two AZD1222 doses had been given, Spike-specific TCR breadth and depth rose. A mostly white British donor set with more females was recruited, and clonal diversity was possibly underestimated. Spike-wide vaccine-associated CD4 TCRs dominated at 160-218 and 743-854. Baseline serostatus was positive in only 5 to 7 AZD1222 recipients.

Produced via immunoSEQ multiplex PCR; TCRdb's table is partial and in-frame only. Here the sample spans about 120,000 clones, approximately 89% being singletons. In germline, CDR1 is MDHEN, CDR2 SYDVKM. V dropped 6 bases and J dropped 2; count of bases not matched to a gene: 1. There are 14 residues in the CDR3. On this clone: Its specificity is not known.

This sample comprised peripheral blood, obtained on day 0 of AZD1222 vaccination. J is TRBJ1-2 and V is TRBV28; 12 positions agree with TRBD1. This sequence was found in an adult in good health. In DNA, the CDR3 is TGTGCCAGCAGCGGGACAGGGGGCAACTATGGCTACACCTTC. This sequence encodes CASSGTGGNYGYTF.